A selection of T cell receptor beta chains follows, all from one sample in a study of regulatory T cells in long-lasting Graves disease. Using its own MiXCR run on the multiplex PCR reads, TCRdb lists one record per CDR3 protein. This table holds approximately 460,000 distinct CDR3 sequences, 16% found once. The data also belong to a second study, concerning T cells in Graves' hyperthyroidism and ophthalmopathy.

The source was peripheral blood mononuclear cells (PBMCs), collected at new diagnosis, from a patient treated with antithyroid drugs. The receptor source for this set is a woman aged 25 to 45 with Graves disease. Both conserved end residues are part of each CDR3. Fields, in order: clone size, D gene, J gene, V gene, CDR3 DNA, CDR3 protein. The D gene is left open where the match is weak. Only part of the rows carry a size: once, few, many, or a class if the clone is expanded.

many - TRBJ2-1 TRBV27 TGTGCCAGCAGTTGGGGACTTAGCTCCTACAATGAGCAGTTCTTC CASSWGLSSYNEQFF
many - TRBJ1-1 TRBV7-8 TGTGCCAGCAGTCCCGGGTCCCTGGGAACTGAAGCTTTCTTT CASSPGSLGTEAFF
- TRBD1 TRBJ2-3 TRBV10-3 TGTGCCAGCAGTTACGGGACAGTACTGAGCACAGATACGCAGTATTTT CASSYGTVLSTDTQYF
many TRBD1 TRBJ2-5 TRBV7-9 TGTGCCAGCAGCTTACTTACAGGGGCGAGAGAGACCCAGTACTTC CASSLLTGARETQYF
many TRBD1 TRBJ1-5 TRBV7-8 TGTGCCAGCAGCTTCAGGGGACAGCCTAGCAATCAGCCCCAGCATTTT CASSFRGQPSNQPQHF
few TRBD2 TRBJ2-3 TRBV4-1 TGCGCCAGCAGCCAAGCGTGGACTAGCGGGAGTAATACAGATACGCAGTATTTT CASSQAWTSGSNTDTQYF
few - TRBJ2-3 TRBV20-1 TGCAGTGCTAGAGACTGGCAGAACGGCCCAGAGGATACGCAGTATTTT CSARDWQNGPEDTQYF
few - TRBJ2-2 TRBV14 TGTGCCAGCAGGGGCCTGAACACCGGGGAGCTGTTTTTT CASRGLNTGELFF
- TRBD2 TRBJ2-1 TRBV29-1 TGCAGCGGGTTCGGCTCTCTAGCGGAGGACTACAATGAGCAGTTCTTC CSGFGSLAEDYNEQFF
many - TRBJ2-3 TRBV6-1 TGTGCCAGCATTACCTCAATCCTCACAGATACGCAGTATTTT CASITSILTDTQYF
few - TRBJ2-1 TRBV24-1 TGTGCCACCAGTGATTTTAACGGTGAGCAGTTCTTC CATSDFNGEQFF
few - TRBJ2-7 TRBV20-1 TGCAGTGCTAATCAGGGTGGGGGAAACGAGCAGTACTTC CSANQGGGNEQYF
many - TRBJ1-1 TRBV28 TGTGCCAGCCTACTTAGGGGAGGGGTTGAAGCTTTCTTT CASLLRGGVEAFF
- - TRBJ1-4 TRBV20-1 TGCAGTGCCATAGGACCAGACCGGGAAAAACTGTTTTTT CSAIGPDREKLFF
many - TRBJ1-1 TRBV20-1 TGCAGTGCTGTGGGTGGGGTGAACACTGAAGCTTTCTTT CSAVGGVNTEAFF
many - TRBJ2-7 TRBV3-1 TGTGCCAGCAGCCCAGGGGGACTTCGGCAGTACTTC CASSPGGLRQYF
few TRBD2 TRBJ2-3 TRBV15 TGTGCCACCAGCAGGGGACTAGCGGGAGGTACTAGCACAGATACGCAGTATTTT CATSRGLAGGTSTDTQYF
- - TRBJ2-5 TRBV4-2 TGTGCCAGCAGCTTACTCGCCGAAGAGACCCAGCACTTC CASSLLAEETQHF
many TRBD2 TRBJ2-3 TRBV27 TGTGCCAGCAGTTCTGCTAGCGGGAGTCGGGCAGATACGCAGTATTTT CASSSASGSRADTQYF
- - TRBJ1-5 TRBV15 TGTGCCACCAGCAGAGACAGTCAGCCCCAGCATTTT CATSRDSQPQHF
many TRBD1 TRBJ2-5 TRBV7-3 TGTGCCAGCAGCTTTGGACAGGAAGAGACCCAGTACTTC CASSFGQEETQYF
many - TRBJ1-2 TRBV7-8 TGTGCCAGCAGCCCTCAGGGAGTGGTCCTTAACTATGGCTACACCTTC CASSPQGVVLNYGYTF
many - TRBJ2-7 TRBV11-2 TGTGCCAGCAGCTTAGTGGGGCAAGAGCAGTACTTC CASSLVGQEQYF
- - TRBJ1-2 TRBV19 TGTGCCAGTACCGCGGGAAGTAACTATGGCTACACCTTC CASTAGSNYGYTF
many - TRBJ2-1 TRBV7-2 TGTGCCAGCAGCTTAGCGGTGCGGGCGCAGTTCTTC CASSLAVRAQFF
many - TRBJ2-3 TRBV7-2 TGCGCCAGCAGCTTCCAAGGACGGAGCACAGATACGCAGTATTTT CASSFQGRSTDTQYF
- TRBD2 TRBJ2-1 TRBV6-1 TGTGCCAGCAGTGAAGGGACTAGTGGGCGGGAGCAGTTCTTC CASSEGTSGREQFF
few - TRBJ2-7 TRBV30 TGTGCCTGGAGGGACAACACCTACGAGCAGTACTTC CAWRDNTYEQYF
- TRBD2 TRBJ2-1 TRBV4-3 TGCGCCAGCAGCCAAGACTTTGGTAGCGGGAGTTTCGATGAGCAGTTCTTC CASSQDFGSGSFDEQFF
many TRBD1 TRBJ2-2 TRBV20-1 TGCAGTGCTAGAGATCTCAGGACAGGGACCGGGGAGCTGTTTTTT CSARDLRTGTGELFF
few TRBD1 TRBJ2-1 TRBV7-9 TGTGCCAGCAGCTTTTTCGGACAGGGGAGTCCGACCTACAATGAGCAGTTCTTC CASSFFGQGSPTYNEQFF
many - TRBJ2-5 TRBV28 TGTGCCAGCGGACGAGTTGGGCAGGTGGACACCCAGTACTTC CASGRVGQVDTQYF
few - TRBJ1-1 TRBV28 TGTGCCAGCAGTTCGCGAGGGGAAAACACTGAAGCTTTCTTT CASSSRGENTEAFF
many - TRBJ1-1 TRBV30 TGTGCCTGGGGGTGGGGGGGAATGGGGACTGAAGCTTTCTTT CAWGWGGMGTEAFF
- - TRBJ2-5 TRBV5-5 TGTGCCAGCACGTGGGGAGAGACCCAGTACTTC CASTWGETQYF
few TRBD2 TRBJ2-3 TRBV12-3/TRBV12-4 TGTGCCAGCAGTCCCCTGGGGGGGGGTACTAGCACAGATACGCAGTATTTT CASSPLGGGTSTDTQYF
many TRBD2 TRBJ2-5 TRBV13 TGTGCCAGCAGCCGAGTGTCCTTGAGCGGGAGTGAGGAGACCCAGTACTTC CASSRVSLSGSEETQYF
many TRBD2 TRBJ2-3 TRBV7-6 TGTGCCAGCAGCTTAACCTCGGCGGGAGGGGATCCAGATACGCAGTATTTT CASSLTSAGGDPDTQYF
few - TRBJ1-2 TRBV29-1 TGCAGCGTTGAGGGAGGCTACACCTTC CSVEGGYTF
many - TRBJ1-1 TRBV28 TGTGCCAGCAGTTTGGGGGTTTTAGGAAGAGGTACTGAAGCTTTCTTT CASSLGVLGRGTEAFF
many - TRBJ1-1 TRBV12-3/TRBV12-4 TGTGCCAGCAGTTTGACTCGGATGAACACTGAAGCTTTCTTT CASSLTRMNTEAFF
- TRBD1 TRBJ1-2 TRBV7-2 TGTGCCAGCAGTCCGAACTACCGGGACAGGGGCCGCTCCGGCTATGGCTACACCTTC CASSPNYRDRGRSGYGYTF
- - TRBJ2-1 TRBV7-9 TGTGCCAGCAGCTCCGACAGGACCTACAATGAGCAGTTCTTC CASSSDRTYNEQFF
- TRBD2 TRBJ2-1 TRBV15 TGTGCCACCAGCAGGGAACAACCCCTAGCGGGAAGCTCCTACAATAAGCAGTTATTC CATSREQPLAGSSYNKQLF
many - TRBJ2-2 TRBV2 TGTGCCAGCATTAAGGGGTCGAACACCGGGGAGCTGTTTTTT CASIKGSNTGELFF
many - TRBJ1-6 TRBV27 TGTGCCAGCAGTTCCTGGACAGACTCACCCCTCCACTTT CASSSWTDSPLHF